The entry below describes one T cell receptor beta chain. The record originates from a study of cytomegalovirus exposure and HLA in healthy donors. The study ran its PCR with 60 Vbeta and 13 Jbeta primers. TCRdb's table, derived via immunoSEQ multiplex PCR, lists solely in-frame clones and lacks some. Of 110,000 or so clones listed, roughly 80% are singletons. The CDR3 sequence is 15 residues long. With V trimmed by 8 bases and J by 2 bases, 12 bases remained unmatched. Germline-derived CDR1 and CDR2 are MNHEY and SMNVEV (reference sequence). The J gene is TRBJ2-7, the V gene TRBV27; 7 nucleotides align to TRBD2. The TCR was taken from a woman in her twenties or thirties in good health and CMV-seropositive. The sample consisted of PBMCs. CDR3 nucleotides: TGTGCCAGCTCCTTTACGGCGGGGGATCCCTACGAGCAGTACTTC. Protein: CASSFTAGDPYEQYF.